This passage covers 8 T cell receptor beta chains from one sample sequenced in a study of blood T cells in healthy people across ages. It was with a sample-barcoded 5' primer and a J-beta primer mix that a second PCR of about 6 to 12 cycles was run. Each CDR3 protein gets one entry after TCRdb re-called the 5' RACE reads with MiXCR. The data contain about 900,000 distinct CDR3 sequences, roughly 43% of them singletons. The sample consisted of blood. Receptors originate from a man aged 25 to 40 in good health.

The chain joins TRBV5-1 to TRBJ1-2; no clear D gene. This CDR3 has 12 amino acids. From germline, CDR1 is SGHRS and CDR2 YFSETQ. Trimming shortened V by 4 bases and J by 4 bases, and 8 bases separated the two germline ends. For the CDR3, the DNA is TGCGCCAGCAGCCCTGACCCCTATGGCTACACCTTC. It translates to CASSPDPYGYTF.

This rearrangement joins TRBV20-1 to TRBJ1-2, with 7 bases aligning to TRBD1. The CDR3 loop spans 14 amino acids. Losses at the gene ends were 2 bases for V and 8 bases for J; bases not matched to a gene: 11. Germline loops: CDR1 DFQATT, CDR2 SNEGSKA (reference sequence). The CDR3 DNA reads as TGCAGTGCTAGACCTACGGACAGGTTGGGGGGCTACACCTTC. Protein product: CSARPTDRLGGYTF.

The CDR3 DNA follows: TGTGCCAGCAGTTCACAGGGCCGGGAGCAGTACTTC. Translation: CASSSQGREQYF. This chain joins TRBV28 and TRBJ2-5, with D possibly being TRBD1 or TRBD2 (6 bases each). The CDR3 runs to 12 residues. From germline, CDR1 is MDHEN and CDR2 SYDVKM. Trimming cost V 4 bases and J 11 bases, with 14 bases left between them.

The V call is TRBV5-1, the J call TRBJ2-1, with D perhaps matching TRBD1 (6 bases). Germline assignment: CDR1 SGHRS and CDR2 YFSETQ. Trimming removed 3 bases from V and 6 bases from J, with 10 bases in between. This CDR3 is built from 13 residues. This chain's CDR3 is CASSSQGVNEQFF. The CDR3 DNA reads TGCGCCAGCAGCTCACAGGGTGTCAATGAGCAGTTCTTC.

This clonotype was picked up a small number of times. V usage is TRBV28 and J usage is TRBJ2-1; 9 positions agree with TRBD2. CDR3 length: 16 residues. V trimming: 1 base; J trimming: 5 bases; junction bases outside the gene matches: 6. In germline, CDR1 is MDHEN, CDR2 SYDVKM. CDR3: CASSLYGGGAHNEQFF. As DNA, the CDR3 is TGTGCCAGCAGTTTATATGGCGGGGGGGCCCACAATGAGCAGTTCTTC. Variable domain in full (rest from reference TRBV28 and TRBJ2-1): DVKVTQSSRYLVKRTGEKVFLECVQDMDHENMFWYRQDPGLGLRLIYFSYDVKMKEKGDIPEGYSVSREKKERFSLILESASTNQTSMYLCASSLYGGGAHNEQFFGPGTRLTVL.

The DNA of the CDR3 is TGTGCCAGCAGCGGTCCGGGACAGGGAGACTATGGCTACACCTTC. It codes for CASSGPGQGDYGYTF. The chain joins TRBV7-2 to TRBJ1-2; 9 positions agree with TRBD1. CDR3 length: 15 residues. The germline V gene encodes CDR1 SGHTA and CDR2 FQGNSA. V dropped 5 bases and J dropped 3; count of bases not matched to a gene: 7.

The CDR3 region is CASSEMSRRWAFF. As DNA, the CDR3 is TGTGCCAGCAGTGAAATGAGTCGGCGGTGGGCTTTCTTT. The chain couples TRBV6-1 to TRBJ1-1; no clear D gene. CDR1 MNHNS and CDR2 SASEGT come from the germline V gene. The CDR3 totals 13 residues. V was clipped by 2 bases and J by 11 bases, with 15 bases between them.

This clonotype has more than one count but fewer than ten. Since a much larger clone is just one base distant, this may be a read error. The chain has TRBV3-1 and TRBJ2-1; D ambiguous. CDR1 is LGHDT, CDR2 YNNKEL, per germline (reference sequence). The germline V and J ends were trimmed by 1 base and 6 bases, with 13 bases remaining between them. The CDR3 sequence is 15 residues long. As DNA, the CDR3 is TGTGCCAGCAGCCAAGCGGCCTTCACCCGCAATGAGCAGTTCTTC. The encoded protein is CASSQAAFTRNEQFF.